The 14 T cell receptor beta chains below come from one sample, sequenced in a study of cytomegalovirus exposure and HLA in healthy donors (TCRdb year 2017). The receptor library was made with the immunoSEQ multiplex PCR assay. The multiplex PCR relied on a mix of 60 forward primers for TCR Vbeta segments and 13 reverse primers for TCR Jbeta segments. TCRdb re-hosts the immuneACCESS table, in-frame sequences only. Its copies lack some clones; in the studies checked, an unresolved V gene accounts for under half of them, and the cause for the rest is not known. This sample holds fewer than 140,000 clones; 75% to 85% were observed only once. In total, the top ten clones hold under 2% of the sample. The specimen sequenced was PBMCs. Receptor source: a man aged 50 to 59 in good health and CMV-seronegative.

This sequence joins TRBV5-4 and TRBJ2-3, with 9 nucleotides matching TRBD2. The CDR3 totals 17 residues. Germline CDR1 is SGHNT and CDR2 is YYREEE (reference sequence). V lost 0 bases, J lost 4 bases, and 9 bases stayed unmatched. CDR3 nucleotide sequence: TGTGCCAGCAGCTTGGGGGCCGCGGGGGGGCTCGCAGATACGCAGTATTTT. This encodes CASSLGAAGGLADTQYF. Full variable domain (rest looked up from reference TRBV5-4 and TRBJ2-3): ETGVTQSPTHLIKTRGQQVTLRCSSQSGHNTVSWYQQALGQGPQFIFQYYREEENGRGNFPPRFSGLQFPNYSSELNVNALELDDSALYLCASSLGAAGGLADTQYFGPGTRLTVL.

The rearrangement joins TRBV7-9 to TRBJ2-3; tentatively, D is TRBD1 (5 bases). Germline lookup yields CDR1 SEHNR and CDR2 FQNEAQ (reference sequence). V lost 5 bases to trimming and J lost 2 bases, with 14 bases between them. This CDR3 is built from 15 residues. The CDR3 DNA sequence: TGTGCCAGCAGCCCAGACAGCCGTGCCACAGATACGCAGTATTTT. It is translated as CASSPDSRATDTQYF. Full variable domain (rest looked up from reference TRBV7-9 and TRBJ2-3): DTGVSQNPRHKITKRGQNVTFRCDPISEHNRLYWYRQTLGQGPEFLTYFQNEAQLEKSRLLSDRFSAERPKGSFSTLEIQRTEQGDSAMYLCASSPDSRATDTQYFGPGTRLTVL.

This clone was recorded only once. This rearrangement joins TRBV30 to TRBJ1-4; no clear D gene. Trimming pared 2 bases from V and 8 bases from J, leaving 24 bases between. The CDR3 totals 17 residues. Germline V lookup: CDR1 GTSNPN, CDR2 SVGIG (reference sequence). The CDR3 region is CAWSPRGFDRGREKLFF. Written as DNA, the CDR3 is TGTGCCTGGAGTCCCCGGGGATTTGACCGCGGCCGGGAAAAACTGTTTTTT.

The rearrangement joins TRBV7-7 to TRBJ2-5, with a tentative D call TRBD2 (5 bases). The germline V and J ends were trimmed by 1 base and 2 bases, with 11 bases remaining between them. Germline CDR1 is SSHAT and CDR2 is FNYEAQ (reference sequence). The CDR3 spans 15 residues. CDR3: CASSLGGRAQETQYF. DNA of the CDR3: TGTGCCAGCAGCTTAGGAGGGCGGGCACAAGAGACCCAGTACTTC.

This chain joins TRBV2 and TRBJ1-6; D gene uncertain. This CDR3 is 14 amino acids long. Germline values: CDR1 SNHLY, CDR2 FYNNEI. V dropped 8 bases and J dropped 3 bases, with 11 bases sitting between them. The CDR3, as DNA: TGTGCCAGCGAAGACGGACTCTATAATTCACCCCTCCACTTT. Its translation is CASEDGLYNSPLHF.

The V call is TRBV27, the J call TRBJ1-5, with a possible D match to TRBD1 (6 bases). The CDR3 runs to 15 residues. V lost 3 bases to trimming and J lost 2 bases, with 11 bases between them. Germline values: CDR1 MNHEY, CDR2 SMNVEV (reference sequence). The CDR3: CASSFRGRGNQPQHF. CDR3 in DNA: TGTGCCAGCAGTTTCAGGGGACGGGGCAATCAGCCCCAGCATTTT.

This chain joins TRBV9 and TRBJ2-3; 13 bases fit TRBD2. The V gene's germline CDR1 is SGDLS and CDR2 YYNGEE. This CDR3 region has 16 residues. The junction had 4 bases not matched to a gene; V was cut back by 3 bases and J by 3 bases. The CDR3: CASSALLAGGTDTQYF. The CDR3 nucleotides read TGTGCCAGCAGCGCCTTACTAGCGGGGGGGACAGATACGCAGTATTTT.

There are a few counts of this clone. The CDR3 reads CASSKGLASRETQYF. The CDR3 DNA sequence: TGTGCCAGCAGTAAAGGACTAGCCTCCAGGGAGACCCAGTACTTC. The chain employs TRBV6-5 and TRBJ2-5; 8 bases align to TRBD2. V was pared by 5 bases and J by 5 bases, with 10 bases of the junction left unmatched. CDR3 length: 15 residues. Germline V lookup: CDR1 MNHEY, CDR2 SVGAGI.

The J gene is TRBJ1-1, the V gene TRBV29-1, with D tentatively TRBD1 (5 bases). The CDR3 spans 14 residues. Germline lookup yields CDR1 SQVTM and CDR2 ANQGSEA. The germline V and J ends were trimmed by 4 bases and 5 bases, with 17 bases remaining between them. CDR3 sequence reads: CSVGGGRGETEAFF. For the CDR3, the DNA is TGCAGCGTTGGGGGGGGGAGGGGAGAGACTGAAGCTTTCTTT.

The chain joins TRBV6-5 to TRBJ1-2, with a possible D match to TRBD1 (5 bases). With 3 bases removed from V and 4 bases from J, the gap between germline ends came to 9 bases. The length of the CDR3 is 13 residues. Per the germline V gene, CDR1 is MNHEY and CDR2 is SVGAGI. CDR3 residues: CASSYQGSYGYTF. CDR3 nucleotide sequence: TGTGCCAGCAGTTATCAGGGAAGCTATGGCTACACCTTC.

Only one count was recorded for this clone. The rearrangement uses TRBV5-1 and TRBJ2-2; 13 nucleotides line up with TRBD2. Looked up from germline, CDR1 is SGHRS and CDR2 is YFSETQ. Trimming took 4 bases from V and 9 from J; bases not matched to a gene: 9. The CDR3 has 16 residues. This chain's CDR3 is CASSILAGGPPRELFF. The CDR3 DNA reads TGCGCCAGCAGCATACTAGCGGGGGGGCCTCCACGGGAGCTGTTTTTT.

The chain has TRBV10-3 and TRBJ2-7; 10 positions agree with TRBD1. From germline, CDR1 is ENHRY and CDR2 SYGVKD. CDR3 length: 17 residues. Trimming at V came to 0 bases and at J to 2 bases, leaving 7 bases not matched to a gene. CDR3: CAISESAGTGVPYEQYF. The DNA for the CDR3 is TGTGCCATCAGTGAGTCGGCCGGGACAGGGGTTCCCTACGAGCAGTACTTC.

A few counts support this clone. The chain carries TRBV27 and TRBJ1-5, with no clear D. V lost 5 bases to trimming and J lost 3 bases, with 2 bases between them. Germline V gene data show CDR1 as MNHEY and CDR2 as SMNVEV (reference sequence). This CDR3 comprises 11 residues. The CDR3 region is CASSLNQPQHF. Here the CDR3 DNA reads TGTGCCAGCAGTCTCAATCAGCCCCAGCATTTT.

This clone showed up just once. The chain employs TRBV5-1 and TRBJ2-5; 10 bases line up with TRBD2. This CDR3 comprises 16 residues. Germline V gene sequence: CDR1 SGHRS, CDR2 YFSETQ. Germline trimming cut 0 bases from V and 3 bases from J; bases unmatched to any gene: 5. The CDR3 sequence is CASSLELAGWEETQYF. DNA of the CDR3: TGCGCCAGCAGCTTGGAACTAGCGGGGTGGGAAGAGACCCAGTACTTC. Full variable domain (rest looked up from reference TRBV5-1 and TRBJ2-5): KAGVTQTPRYLIKTRGQQVTLSCSPISGHRSVSWYQQTPGQGLQFLFEYFSETQRNKGNFPGRFSGRQFSNSRSEMNVSTLELGDSALYLCASSLELAGWEETQYFGPGTRLLVL.